Listed here is a single TCR beta chain. The entry originates in a study of blood T cell repertoires in COVID-19. Study-level information: Samples representing acute and convalescent COVID-19 were sourced from the United States, Italy and Spain.

Per the germline V gene, CDR1 is SGHTA and CDR2 is FQGNSA. V dropped 0 bases and J dropped 4 bases, with 17 bases sitting between them. The CDR3 runs to 17 residues. As handled by the study authors: Amplification with reference gene primers provided the estimates of nucleated cell counts. Here immunoSEQ multiplex PCR was the method, and the copy in TCRdb shows in-frame clones only, minus some. V and J calls and clone size are copied from that table; D and trimming were computed from the DNA. The profile shows approximately 80,000 clones, roughly 80% of them singletons. The clonotype was recovered from a human donor in a cohort sampled during active COVID-19. The gene calls are TRBV7-2 and TRBJ2-3, with D maybe TRBD2 (6 bases). The sequencing sample was made of peripheral blood. The CDR3 protein is CASSLAHGGRGADTQYF. DNA for the CDR3: TGTGCCAGCAGCTTAGCGCACGGGGGTCGCGGCGCAGATACGCAGTATTTT.